Listed below are T cell receptor beta chains from one sample, sequenced in a study of identical twins. TCRdb analysed the 5' RACE reads with MiXCR anew, one entry per CDR3 protein. This table has around 290,000 distinct CDR3 sequences, 8% to 9.5% appearing once. The same sample was also used in a study of yellow fever vaccine responses in identical twins.

The sample was CD8+ T cells sorted from blood. The receptors originated from a woman aged 18-29 years in good health. Each CDR3 is given with its conserved first and last residue.

v_gene: TRBV12-3/TRBV12-4; CDR3aa: CASSDGLGSYNEQFF
v_gene: TRBV6-4; CDR3aa: CASSDVSGANVLTF
v_gene: TRBV5-4; CDR3aa: CASSRSSGQDYGYTF
v_gene: TRBV5-5; CDR3aa: CASSLESVLTSYEQYF
v_gene: TRBV7-2; CDR3aa: CASSNRDRGEVTQYF
v_gene: TRBV7-9; CDR3aa: CASSSPGYNEQFF
v_gene: TRBV19; CDR3aa: CASATGTLNNEQFF
v_gene: TRBV28; CDR3aa: CASSLWPRERPTDTQYF
v_gene: TRBV2; CDR3aa: CASKGEADTQYF
v_gene: TRBV27; CDR3aa: CASHRNYEQYF
v_gene: TRBV7-9; CDR3aa: CASGQGVYEQYF
v_gene: TRBV20-1; CDR3aa: CSAPTGLGSYEQYF
v_gene: TRBV18; CDR3aa: CASSFDRDFYEQYF
v_gene: TRBV7-9; CDR3aa: CASSSTRLVADTQYF
v_gene: TRBV20-1; CDR3aa: CSAWMQRAYNEQFF
v_gene: TRBV5-1; CDR3aa: CASSLVRHRGATDTQYF
v_gene: TRBV19; CDR3aa: CASTTSAHNEQFF
v_gene: TRBV12-3/TRBV12-4; CDR3aa: CASSPWDGIQETQYF
v_gene: TRBV13; CDR3aa: CASSQGLAVQETQYF
v_gene: TRBV28; CDR3aa: CASSLARATGELFF
v_gene: TRBV5-6; CDR3aa: CASSLRALIYEQYF
v_gene: TRBV6-1; CDR3aa: CASTHWAGGDSPLHF
v_gene: TRBV27; CDR3aa: CASSNRQGPRGYTF
v_gene: TRBV11-3; CDR3aa: CASSPVEQGGTDTQYF
v_gene: TRBV6-2/TRBV6-3; CDR3aa: CASSYKTGDYSNQPQHF
v_gene: TRBV6-4; CDR3aa: CASSDGGQGADTQYF
v_gene: TRBV6-1; CDR3aa: CAGQTGQGNQPQHF
v_gene: TRBV5-1; CDR3aa: CASSSPTGRSGELFF
v_gene: TRBV7-8; CDR3aa: CASSLQGLTYEQYF
v_gene: TRBV11-2; CDR3aa: CASSFKQGIHNEQFF
v_gene: TRBV7-2; CDR3aa: CASSLTRWDEAFF
v_gene: TRBV12-3/TRBV12-4; CDR3aa: CTRSSPTSAAKNTGELFF